This T cell receptor beta chain comes out of a study of neurological immune-mediated disorders. Study findings and constraints: Whereas HTLV-1-associated myelopathy showed the most TCR clonal expansion, multiple sclerosis showed the least, with levels below those of healthy controls.

Time point meaning: longitudinal time-point 1 (baseline). Unsorted libraries were generated from 2 million PBMCs held at -80 degrees C. TCRdb ran MiXCR on the 5' RACE reads and lists one entry per CDR3 protein. This table holds tens of thousands of distinct CDR3 sequences, around 13% found once. As for this clonotype: Its antigen is not identified.

The CDR3 is 17 amino acids. Trimming removed 4 bases from V and 0 bases from J, with 16 bases in between. Germline assignment: CDR1 MGHDK and CDR2 SYGVNS. The material sequenced was PBMCs. The chain has TRBV25-1 and TRBJ1-3; perhaps TRBD1 as D (6 bases). This sequence originates from a female donor with HTLV-1-associated myelopathy (HAM/TSP). In DNA form, the CDR3 reads TGTGCCAGCAGTGGGAGAGACAGGCCCCACTCTGGAAACACCATATATTTT. Its translation: CASSGRDRPHSGNTIYF.